In its sample, the clone carrying this T cell receptor (beta chain) was seen many times. V was cut by 4 bases and J by 3 bases, with 12 bases left in between. This CDR3 has 14 amino acids. The germline CDR1 and CDR2 sequences are SGHAT and FQNNGV. Researchers tagged individual cDNA molecules with unique molecular identifiers. A single record per CDR3 protein comes from TCRdb applying MiXCR to the 5' RACE reads. The data show more than 35,000 distinct CDR3 sequences, roughly 6.3% seen once. The data are from a study of early T cells in non-severe SARS-CoV-2 infection. This rearrangement joins TRBV11-2 to TRBJ2-5; D may be TRBD1 or TRBD2 (5 bases each). Source material: whole blood. The sequence was collected from an adult who was a healthcare worker with PCR-confirmed SARS-CoV-2 infection or an uninfected control (not recorded which). CDR3 sequence reads: CASSSPGRKETQYF. The CDR3 DNA reads as TGTGCCAGCAGCTCCCCGGGACGAAAAGAGACCCAGTACTTC.